This T cell receptor beta chain was recorded in a study of T cells in lung cancer brain metastases (dated by TCRdb to 2016 to 2019). Regarding the study in general: Of the 20 to 25 patients, about 17 had a history of tobacco use, with a median of around 40 pack-years. A median age at first diagnosis of about 60 years was recorded for the patients, of whom 9 were male and some eleven were female. The study compared TCR beta CDR3 repertoires of fully resected primary non-small cell lung cancers with those of paired brain metastases. A median interval of around 370 days was observed between acquisition of the primary and brain metastasis specimens. A cohort of some 20 patients was included, from whom roughly 40 specimens were contributed, with one primary lung lesion and one brain metastasis obtained from each patient. Of the roughly 21 patients, some 19 received no interval therapy between resection of the primary and resection of the metastasis. Primary and metastatic specimens both had an average DNA integrity number of 3.8, with no significant difference between the two sites. Broader findings and caveats from the paper: Compared with their paired primaries, brain metastases had significantly fewer unique productive clones (median approximately 1,500 versus 4,300). It was not possible to control for the effects of preoperative corticosteroids on T cell infiltration in brain metastases. Most clones were lesion-specific, with limited overlap between paired lesions (mean Morisita index approximately 0.25). The ten most abundant clones made up a significantly larger repertoire fraction in brain metastases than primaries, suggesting clonal expansion. DNA fragmentation in FFPE samples may have prevented retrieval of the complete infiltrating T cell repertoire.

CDR1 and CDR2, looked up from the germline V gene, are SGHRS and YFSETQ. The CDR3 runs 14 amino acids, cysteine and phenylalanine included. Kept here is only the CDR3 DNA, which spans 42 bases and is read in frame from base 1. V and J lose 5 bases and 3 bases, and a span of 11 bases separates them. Patients had resection for either synchronous oligometastatic disease or delayed recurrence of a solitary brain metastasis. To avoid including cancers other than NSCLC, any patient with a history of multiple malignancies was excluded. Tumor areas were macrodissected from five deparaffinized roughly 9.5 um unstained sections, using marked H&E slides as a guide. Every specimen was formalin-fixed and paraffin-embedded (FFPE). Genomic DNA was extracted using the AllPrep DNA/RNA FFPE Kit. On this clone: Its antigen is unknown. Per-base quality was not reported, and no clone a single base away is much larger than it.

Each sample received between roughly 2 and 5 ug of genomic DNA as input, and paired samples received equal DNA input. TCR beta libraries were built with the immunoSEQ hsTCRbeta Kit using multiplexed V and J gene primers in two PCR steps. The pooled libraries, together with positive and negative controls, were sequenced on an Illumina MiSeq running a 100-cycle paired-end protocol. In the source study's methods: The immunoSEQ vendor processed the raw data into normalized, annotated TCR beta repertoire reports. Richness was defined as the number of unique clones by nucleotide sequence, and the iChao1 and Efron-Thisted estimators were used to extrapolate total richness. Paired lesions were characterized and compared using Pielou's evenness, Simpson's index, top-ten clone proportional abundance, and the Morisita overlap index. The table was pulled from immuneACCESS by TCRdb, which kept in-frame rearrangements only. Such tables lose some clones; where checked, under half of the loss comes from unresolved V genes, and the rest has no known cause. Clonal size and the V and J genes are those of that table, whereas D and trimming came from the DNA. The sample table contains roughly 2,700 clones; only one count was recorded for approximately 91% of them. Clones ranked in the top ten supply 3.5% to 5% of the sample.

Sequencing used tumor tissue from the primary lung tumor. Reading the label with the study, this specimen's cell subset or site is: primary lung cancer lesion. This TCR was sampled from a woman aged 45-65 years with non-small cell lung cancer. The V and J segments used are TRBV5-1 and TRBJ2-2; the D gene cannot be resolved reliably. The DNA sequence reads TGCGCCAGCAGACAAGGAAGGGACACCGGGGAGCTGTTTTTT. The resulting protein is CASRQGRDTGELFF.